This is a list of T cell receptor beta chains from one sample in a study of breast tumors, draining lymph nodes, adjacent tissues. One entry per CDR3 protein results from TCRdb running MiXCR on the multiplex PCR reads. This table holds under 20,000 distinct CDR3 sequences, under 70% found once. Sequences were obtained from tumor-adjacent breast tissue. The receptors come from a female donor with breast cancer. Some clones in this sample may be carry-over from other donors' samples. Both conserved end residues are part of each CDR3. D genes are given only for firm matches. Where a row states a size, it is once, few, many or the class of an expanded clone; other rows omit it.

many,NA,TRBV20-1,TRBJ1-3,CSASRQDSGNTIYF,TGCAGTGCTTCAAGACAGGACTCTGGAAACACCATATATTTT
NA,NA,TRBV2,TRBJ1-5,CASSGGGGGNQPQHF,TGTGCCAGCAGCGGTGGGGGAGGGGGCAATCAGCCCCAGCATTTT
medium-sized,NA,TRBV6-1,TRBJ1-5,CASKVDSNQPQHF,TGTGCCAGCAAGGTAGATAGCAATCAGCCCCAGCATTTT
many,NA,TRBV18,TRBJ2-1,CASSPDFSNEQFF,TGTGCCAGCTCACCAGATTTTTCAAATGAGCAGTTCTTC
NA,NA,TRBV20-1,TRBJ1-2,CSAMTQQVDGYTF,TGCAGTGCTATGACCCAACAGGTGGATGGCTACACCTTC
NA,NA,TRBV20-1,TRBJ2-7,CSASFSGGAYEQYF,TGCAGTGCTAGCTTTTCGGGGGGCGCCTACGAGCAGTACTTC
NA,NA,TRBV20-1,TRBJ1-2,CSASVGAGYTF,TGCAGTGCTAGTGTGGGGGCGGGCTACACCTTC
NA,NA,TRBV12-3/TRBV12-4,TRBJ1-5,CASSLERSNQPQHF,TGTGCCAGCAGTTTAGAACGAAGCAATCAGCCCCAGCATTTT
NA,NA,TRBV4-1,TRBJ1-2,CASSQQTEANYGYTF,TGCGCCAGCAGCCAGCAGACAGAAGCTAACTATGGCTACACCTTC
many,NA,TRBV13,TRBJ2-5,CASSLPGVFQETQYF,TGTGCCAGCAGCTTACCGGGGGTTTTCCAAGAGACCCAGTACTTC
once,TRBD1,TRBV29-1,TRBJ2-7,CSVRQGANYEQYF,TGCAGCGTAAGACAGGGGGCAAACTACGAGCAGTACTTC
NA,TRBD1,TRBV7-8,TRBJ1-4,CASSLDRVHEKLFF,TGTGCCAGCAGCTTGGACAGGGTGCATGAAAAACTGTTTTTT
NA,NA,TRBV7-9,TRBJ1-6,CASSLGGVNSPLHF,TGTGCCAGCAGCTTGGGAGGGGTCAATTCACCCCTCCACTTT
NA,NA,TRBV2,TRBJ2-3,CASSEMRLDTQYF,TGTGCCAGCAGTGAGATGAGATTAGATACGCAGTATTTT
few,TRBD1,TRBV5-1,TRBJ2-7,CASSFGTGAYEQYF,TGCGCCAGCAGCTTCGGCACAGGGGCTTACGAGCAGTACTTC
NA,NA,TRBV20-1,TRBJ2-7,CSAGAPYEQYF,TGCAGTGCCGGGGCTCCATACGAGCAGTACTTC
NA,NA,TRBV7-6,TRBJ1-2,CASSLGAPYGYTF,TGTGCCAGCAGCTTAGGGGCGCCATATGGCTACACCTTC
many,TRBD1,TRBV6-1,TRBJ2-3,CASSHATGGKDTQYF,TGTGCCAGCAGTCATGCGACAGGGGGCAAAGATACGCAGTATTTT
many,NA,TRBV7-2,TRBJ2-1,CASSTQRISYNEQFF,TGTGCCAGCAGTACACAAAGAATCAGTTACAATGAGCAGTTCTTC
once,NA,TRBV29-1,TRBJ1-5,CSVGGVEQPQHF,TGCAGCGTGGGGGGGGTGGAACAGCCCCAGCATTTT
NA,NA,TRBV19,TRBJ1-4,CASSIGAEKSANEKLFF,TGTGCCAGTAGTATAGGGGCAGAGAAGAGTGCTAATGAAAAACTGTTTTTT
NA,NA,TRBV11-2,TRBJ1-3,CASSLVPGNTIYF,TGTGCCAGCAGCTTAGTCCCTGGAAACACCATATATTTT
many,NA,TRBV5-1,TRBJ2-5,CASSSPGTGDGETQYF,TGCGCCAGCAGCTCACCAGGAACGGGGGACGGAGAGACCCAGTACTTC
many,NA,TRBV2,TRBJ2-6,CASSVGAGANVLTF,TGTGCCAGCAGTGTTGGGGCTGGGGCCAACGTCCTGACTTTC
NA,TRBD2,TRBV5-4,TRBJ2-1,CASYSRGLGWYNEQFF,TGTGCCAGCTATAGCCGGGGACTAGGTTGGTACAATGAGCAGTTCTTC
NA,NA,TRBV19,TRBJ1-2,CASSIGRSYYGYTF,TGTGCCAGTAGTATCGGGCGCAGTTACTATGGCTACACCTTC
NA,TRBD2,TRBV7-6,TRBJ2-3,CASSKGLAGSDTQYF,TGTGCCAGCAGCAAAGGACTAGCGGGGTCAGATACGCAGTATTTT
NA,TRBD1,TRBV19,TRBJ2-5,CASSIRPGGRETQYF,TGTGCCAGTAGTATTAGGCCAGGGGGTCGAGAGACCCAGTACTTC
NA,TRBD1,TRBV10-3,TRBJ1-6,CAISMTGNNSPLHF,TGTGCCATCAGTATGACAGGGAATAATTCACCCCTCCACTTT
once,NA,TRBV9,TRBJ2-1,CASSQWGNEQFF,TGTGCCAGCTCTCAATGGGGCAATGAGCAGTTCTTC
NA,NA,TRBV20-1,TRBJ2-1,CSANRGTSYNEQFF,TGCAGTGCTAACCGAGGGACTTCTTACAATGAGCAGTTCTTC
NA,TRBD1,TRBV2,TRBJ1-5,CASSLTGGDQPQHF,TGTGCCAGCAGTCTGACAGGGGGAGACCAGCCCCAGCATTTT
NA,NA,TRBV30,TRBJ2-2,CAWSVGGSGELFF,TGTGCCTGGAGTGTCGGCGGGTCCGGGGAGCTGTTTTTT
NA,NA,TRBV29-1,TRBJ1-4,CSVEKAGKLFF,TGCAGCGTGGAGAAGGCAGGGAAACTGTTTTTT
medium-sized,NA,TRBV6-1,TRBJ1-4,CASSVLGLTNEKLFF,TGTGCCAGCAGTGTTCTAGGACTAACTAATGAAAAACTGTTTTTT